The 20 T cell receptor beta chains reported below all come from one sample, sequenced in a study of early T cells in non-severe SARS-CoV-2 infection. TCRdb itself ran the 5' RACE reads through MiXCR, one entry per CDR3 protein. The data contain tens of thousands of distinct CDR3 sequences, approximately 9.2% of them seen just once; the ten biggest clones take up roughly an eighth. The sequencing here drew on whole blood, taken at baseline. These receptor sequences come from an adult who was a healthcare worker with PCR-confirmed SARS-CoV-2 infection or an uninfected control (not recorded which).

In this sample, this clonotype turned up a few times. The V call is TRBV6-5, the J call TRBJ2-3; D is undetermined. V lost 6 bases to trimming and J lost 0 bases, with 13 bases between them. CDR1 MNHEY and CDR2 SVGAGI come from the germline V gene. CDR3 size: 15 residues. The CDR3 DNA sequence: TGTGCCAGCAGCCTTACACAGCCTAGCACAGATACGCAGTATTTT. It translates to CASSLTQPSTDTQYF.

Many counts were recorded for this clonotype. The CDR3: CASSWTSTNEQFF. The CDR3 region has the DNA TGTGCCAGCAGCTGGACTAGCACCAATGAGCAGTTCTTC. This sequence joins TRBV5-4 and TRBJ2-1, with 8 bases matching TRBD2. The trim removed 3 bases at V and 6 bases at J, leaving 2 bases unmatched. This CDR3 has 13 residues. Germline V gene sequence: CDR1 SGHNT, CDR2 YYREEE (reference sequence). Full variable domain (missing parts from reference TRBV5-4 and TRBJ2-1): ETGVTQSPTHLIKTRGQQVTLRCSSQSGHNTVSWYQQALGQGPQFIFQYYREEENGRGNFPPRFSGLQFPNYSSELNVNALELDDSALYLCASSWTSTNEQFFGPGTRLTVL.

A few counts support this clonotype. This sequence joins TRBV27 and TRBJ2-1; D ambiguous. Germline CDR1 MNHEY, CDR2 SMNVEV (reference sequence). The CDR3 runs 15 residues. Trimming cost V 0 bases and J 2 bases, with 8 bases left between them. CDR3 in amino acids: CASSLSRAPYNEQFF. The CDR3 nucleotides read TGTGCCAGCAGTTTATCCCGCGCTCCCTACAATGAGCAGTTCTTC.

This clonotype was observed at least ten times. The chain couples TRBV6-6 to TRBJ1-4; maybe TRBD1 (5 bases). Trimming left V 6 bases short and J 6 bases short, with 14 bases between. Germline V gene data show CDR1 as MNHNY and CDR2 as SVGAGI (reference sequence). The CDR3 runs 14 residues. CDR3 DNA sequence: TGTGCCAGCAGGGAGACAGCAAGCTATGAAAAACTGTTTTTT. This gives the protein CASRETASYEKLFF.

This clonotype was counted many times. CDR3 in DNA: TGTGCCAGCAGCTTAGTAGCGGGACCTTCCTACGAGCAGTACTTC. Amino acid sequence: CASSLVAGPSYEQYF. The rearrangement joins TRBV7-2 to TRBJ2-7, with TRBD2 matching 8 bases. The junction had 3 bases not matched to a gene; V was cut back by 1 base and J by 1 base. The CDR3 has 15 residues. The V gene's germline CDR1 is SGHTA and CDR2 FQGNSA.

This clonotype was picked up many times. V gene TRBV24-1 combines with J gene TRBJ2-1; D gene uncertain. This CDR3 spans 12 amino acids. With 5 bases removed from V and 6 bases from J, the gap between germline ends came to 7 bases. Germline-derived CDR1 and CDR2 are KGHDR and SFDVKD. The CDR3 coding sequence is TGTGCCACCAGTGCTAGTGGCAATGAGCAGTTCTTC. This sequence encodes CATSASGNEQFF.

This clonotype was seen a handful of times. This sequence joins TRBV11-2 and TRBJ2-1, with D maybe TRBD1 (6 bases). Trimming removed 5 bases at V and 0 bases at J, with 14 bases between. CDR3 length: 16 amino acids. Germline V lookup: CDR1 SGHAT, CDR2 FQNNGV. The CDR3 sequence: CASSHRVSLSYNEQFF. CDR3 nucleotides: TGTGCCAGCAGCCACAGGGTCTCCCTCTCCTACAATGAGCAGTTCTTC.

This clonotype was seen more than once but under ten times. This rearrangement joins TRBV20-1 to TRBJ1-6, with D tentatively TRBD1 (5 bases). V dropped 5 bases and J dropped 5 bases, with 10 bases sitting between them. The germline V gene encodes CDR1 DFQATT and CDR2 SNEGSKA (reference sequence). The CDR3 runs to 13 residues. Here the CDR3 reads CSASWGNNSPLHF. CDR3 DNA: TGCAGTGCTTCGTGGGGGAATAATTCACCCCTCCACTTT.

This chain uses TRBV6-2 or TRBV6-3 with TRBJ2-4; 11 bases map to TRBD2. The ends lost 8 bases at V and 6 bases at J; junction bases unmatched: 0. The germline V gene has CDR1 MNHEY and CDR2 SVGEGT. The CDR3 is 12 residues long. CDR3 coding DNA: TGTGCCAGCGGACTAGCGGGAAACATTCAGTACTTC. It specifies CASGLAGNIQYF.

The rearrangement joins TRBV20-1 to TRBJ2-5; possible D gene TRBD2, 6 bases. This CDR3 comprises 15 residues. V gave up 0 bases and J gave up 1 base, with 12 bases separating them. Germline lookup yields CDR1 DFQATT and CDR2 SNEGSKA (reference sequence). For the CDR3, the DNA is TGCAGTGCTAGAGATCCCTCTAGCGTCCAAGAGACCCAGTACTTC. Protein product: CSARDPSSVQETQYF.

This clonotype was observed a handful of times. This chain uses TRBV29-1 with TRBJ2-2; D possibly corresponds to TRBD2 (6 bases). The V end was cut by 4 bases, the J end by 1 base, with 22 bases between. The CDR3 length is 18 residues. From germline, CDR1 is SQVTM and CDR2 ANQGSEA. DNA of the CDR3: TGCAGCGTTGGGGGGGAAAGAGGAGCGGACCTGAACACCGGGGAGCTGTTTTTT. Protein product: CSVGGERGADLNTGELFF.

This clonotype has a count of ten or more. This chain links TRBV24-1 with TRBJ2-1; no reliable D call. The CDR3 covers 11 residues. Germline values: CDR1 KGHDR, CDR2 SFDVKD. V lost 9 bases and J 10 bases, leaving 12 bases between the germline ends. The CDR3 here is CATGAAAEQFF. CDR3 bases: TGTGCCACCGGTGCGGCCGCCGAGCAGTTCTTC.

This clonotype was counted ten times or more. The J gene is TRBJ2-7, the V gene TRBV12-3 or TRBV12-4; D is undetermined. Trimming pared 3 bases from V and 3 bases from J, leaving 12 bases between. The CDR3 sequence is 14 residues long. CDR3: CASSFPSLNYEQYF. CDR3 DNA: TGTGCCAGCAGTTTTCCCTCTCTAAACTACGAGCAGTACTTC.

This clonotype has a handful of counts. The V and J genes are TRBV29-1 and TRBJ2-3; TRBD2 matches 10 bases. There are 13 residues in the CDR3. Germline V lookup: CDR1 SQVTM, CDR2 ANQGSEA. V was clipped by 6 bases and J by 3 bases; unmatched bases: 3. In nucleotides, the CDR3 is TGCAGCGTCGAACTAGCGGGAACAGATACGCAGTATTTT. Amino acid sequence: CSVELAGTDTQYF.

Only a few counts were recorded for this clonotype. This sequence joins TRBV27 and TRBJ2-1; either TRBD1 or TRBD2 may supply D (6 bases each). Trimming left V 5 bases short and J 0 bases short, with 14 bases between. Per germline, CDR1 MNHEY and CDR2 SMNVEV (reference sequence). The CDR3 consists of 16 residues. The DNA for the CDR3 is TGTGCCAGCAGTCCCCTTGAGGGGGGCTCCTACAATGAGCAGTTCTTC. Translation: CASSPLEGGSYNEQFF.

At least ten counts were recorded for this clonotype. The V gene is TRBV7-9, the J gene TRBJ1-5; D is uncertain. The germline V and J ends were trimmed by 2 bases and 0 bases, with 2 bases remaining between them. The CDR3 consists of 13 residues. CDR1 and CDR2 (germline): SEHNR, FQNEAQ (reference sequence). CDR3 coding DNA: TGTGCCAGCAGCTTACGTAGCAATCAGCCCCAGCATTTT. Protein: CASSLRSNQPQHF.

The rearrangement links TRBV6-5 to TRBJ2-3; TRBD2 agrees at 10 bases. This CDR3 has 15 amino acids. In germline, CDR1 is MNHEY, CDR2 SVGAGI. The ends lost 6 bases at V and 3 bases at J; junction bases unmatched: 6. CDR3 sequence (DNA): TGTGCCAGCAGCCTAGCGGGAGCCAGAACAGATACGCAGTATTTT. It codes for CASSLAGARTDTQYF.

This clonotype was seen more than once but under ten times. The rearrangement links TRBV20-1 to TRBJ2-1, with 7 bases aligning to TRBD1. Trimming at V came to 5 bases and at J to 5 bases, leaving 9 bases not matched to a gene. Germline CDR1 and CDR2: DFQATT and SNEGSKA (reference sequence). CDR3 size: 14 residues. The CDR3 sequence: CSAEPGQRNNEQFF. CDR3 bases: TGCAGTGCTGAGCCGGGACAGCGAAACAATGAGCAGTTCTTC.

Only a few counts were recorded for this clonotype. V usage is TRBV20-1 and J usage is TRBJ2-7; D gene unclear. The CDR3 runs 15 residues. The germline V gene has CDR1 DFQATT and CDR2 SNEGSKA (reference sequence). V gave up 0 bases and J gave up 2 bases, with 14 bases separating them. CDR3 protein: CSARDSMTAPYEQYF. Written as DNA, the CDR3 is TGCAGTGCTAGAGATTCGATGACTGCGCCCTACGAGCAGTACTTC.

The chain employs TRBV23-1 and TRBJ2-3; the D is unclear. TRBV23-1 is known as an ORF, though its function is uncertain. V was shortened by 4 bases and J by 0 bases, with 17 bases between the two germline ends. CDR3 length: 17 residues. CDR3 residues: CASSRPCGERSTDTQYF. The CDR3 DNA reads TGCGCCAGCAGTCGTCCCTGTGGGGAAAGGAGCACAGATACGCAGTATTTT.